Listed below are T cell receptor beta chains from one sample, sequenced in a study of cytomegalovirus exposure and HLA in healthy donors. TCRdb's copy holds only in-frame clones and misses some; the assay was immunoSEQ multiplex PCR. The sample yields 150,000 or so clones, over 70% seen once. Sequenced input: PBMCs. These receptors originate from a man aged 30 to 45 in good health and CMV-seronegative. Each CDR3 is given with its conserved first and last residue. D genes are given only for firm matches. Clone size is shown for a subset of rows, as once, few, many or a class of expanded clone.

d_gene	v_gene	j_gene	abundance	CDR3aa	CDR3nt
TRBD2	TRBV28	TRBJ2-1	NA	CASISGGSYNEQFF	TGTGCCAGCATTTCCGGGGGGTCCTACAATGAGCAGTTCTTC
NA	TRBV18	TRBJ1-1	NA	CASSPGRGNTEAFF	TGTGCCAGCTCACCTGGGCGGGGGAACACTGAAGCTTTCTTT
NA	TRBV7-9	TRBJ2-1	NA	CASSLLRGMHNEQFF	TGTGCCAGCAGCCTCCTGCGGGGAATGCACAATGAGCAGTTCTTC
NA	TRBV7-9	TRBJ1-1	NA	CASSLGAENPEAFF	TGTGCCAGCAGCTTAGGGGCAGAGAACCCTGAAGCTTTCTTT
TRBD1	TRBV28	TRBJ2-5	NA	CASSLEQGVLETQYF	TGTGCCAGCAGTTTGGAACAGGGGGTTTTAGAGACCCAGTACTTC
NA	TRBV5-1	TRBJ2-2	NA	CASSFRGTGELFF	TGCGCCAGCAGCTTCAGGGGAACCGGGGAGCTGTTTTTT
NA	TRBV19	TRBJ1-1	NA	CASSIYRERTEAFF	TGTGCCAGTAGTATTTACAGGGAAAGGACTGAAGCTTTCTTT
NA	TRBV2	TRBJ1-5	NA	CATRDIRGPQHF	TGTGCCACCAGGGACATCCGAGGGCCCCAGCATTTT
TRBD2	TRBV5-1	TRBJ2-2	NA	CASSLASGGAAGELFF	TGCGCCAGCAGCTTGGCCTCGGGGGGGGCTGCCGGGGAGCTGTTTTTT
TRBD1	TRBV29-1	TRBJ2-7	NA	CSVDRGISNVGPPSRFYEQYF	TGCAGCGTTGACAGGGGGATTAGTAACGTGGGACCCCCAAGCCGGTTCTACGAGCAGTACTTC
NA	TRBV7-2	TRBJ2-5	few	CASSTSGTGAETQYF	NA
NA	TRBV7-8	TRBJ2-3	NA	CASSRDRTTDTQYF	TGTGCCAGCAGCCGAGACAGGACTACAGATACGCAGTATTTT
TRBD1	TRBV4-3	TRBJ1-1	few	CASSSGQATEAFF	TGCGCCAGCAGCTCGGGACAGGCCACTGAAGCTTTCTTT